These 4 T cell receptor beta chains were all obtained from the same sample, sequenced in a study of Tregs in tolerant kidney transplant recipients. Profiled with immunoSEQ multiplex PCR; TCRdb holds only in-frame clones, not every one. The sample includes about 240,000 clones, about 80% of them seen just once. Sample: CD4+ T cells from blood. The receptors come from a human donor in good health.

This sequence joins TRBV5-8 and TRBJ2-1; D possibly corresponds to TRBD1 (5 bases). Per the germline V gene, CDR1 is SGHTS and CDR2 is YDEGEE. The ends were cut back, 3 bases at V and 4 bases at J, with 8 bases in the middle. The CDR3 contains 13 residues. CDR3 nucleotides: TGTGCCAGCAGCTCAGGGAATTACAATGAGCAGTTCTTC. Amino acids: CASSSGNYNEQFF.

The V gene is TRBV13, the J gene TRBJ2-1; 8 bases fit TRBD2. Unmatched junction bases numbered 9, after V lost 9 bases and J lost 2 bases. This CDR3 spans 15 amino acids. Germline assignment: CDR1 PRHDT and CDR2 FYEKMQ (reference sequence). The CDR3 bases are TGTGCCAGTAGGTCGGGCGGGGGGCCCTACAATGAGCAGTTCTTC. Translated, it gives CASRSGGGPYNEQFF.

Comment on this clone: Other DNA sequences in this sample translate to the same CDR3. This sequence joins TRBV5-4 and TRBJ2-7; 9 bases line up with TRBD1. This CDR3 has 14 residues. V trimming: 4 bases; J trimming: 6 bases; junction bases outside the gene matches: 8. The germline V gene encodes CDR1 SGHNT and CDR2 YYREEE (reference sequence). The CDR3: CASSEQQGALEQYF. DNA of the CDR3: TGTGCCAGCAGCGAGCAACAGGGGGCCCTCGAGCAGTACTTC.

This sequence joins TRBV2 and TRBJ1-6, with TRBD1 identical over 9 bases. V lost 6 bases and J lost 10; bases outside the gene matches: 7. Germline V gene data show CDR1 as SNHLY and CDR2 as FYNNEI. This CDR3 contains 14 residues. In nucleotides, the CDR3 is TGTGCCAGCAGGACGGACAGGGGAGTATCACCCCTCCACTTT. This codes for CASRTDRGVSPLHF.